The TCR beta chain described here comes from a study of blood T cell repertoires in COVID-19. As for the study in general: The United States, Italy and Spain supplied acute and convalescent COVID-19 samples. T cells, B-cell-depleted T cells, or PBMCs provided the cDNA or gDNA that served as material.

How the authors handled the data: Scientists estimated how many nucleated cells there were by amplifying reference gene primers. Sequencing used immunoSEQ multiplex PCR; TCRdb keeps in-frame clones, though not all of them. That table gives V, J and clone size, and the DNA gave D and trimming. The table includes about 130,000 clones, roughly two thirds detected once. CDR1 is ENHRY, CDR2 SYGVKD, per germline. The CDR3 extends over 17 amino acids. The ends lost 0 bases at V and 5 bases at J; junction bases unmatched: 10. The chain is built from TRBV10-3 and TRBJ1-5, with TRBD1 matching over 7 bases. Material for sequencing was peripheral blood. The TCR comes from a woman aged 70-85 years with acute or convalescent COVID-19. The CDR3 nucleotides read TGTGCCATCAGTGAGTCGATAGGCAGGGGGTGGGATCAGCCCCAGCATTTT. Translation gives CAISESIGRGWDQPQHF.